These 8 T cell receptor beta chains share one sample of origin, sequenced in a study of human T cells and chemical hapten exposure. Time point specified: pre-sensitization, week 0. Treatment here: therapeutic diphenylcyclopropenone sensitization with weekly scalp DPC. TCRdb ran MiXCR on the RACE reads and lists one entry per CDR3 protein. This sample has 300,000 to 400,000 distinct CDR3 sequences, with approximately 5% found just once. Sequenced here: whole blood, sampled in connection with sensitization to the hapten diphenylcyclopropenone (DPC). The receptors shown here come from a woman aged 45 to 65 with alopecia areata. Some clones in this sample may be carry-over from other donors' samples.

The count of this clonotype is one. A much larger clone differs by one base, so this may be a read error. Likely a read error: the CDR3 ends without its conserved phenylalanine or tryptophan. The chain combines TRBV11-2 with TRBJ2-3, with 9 bases aligning to TRBD2. The J segment lost 8 bases and the V segment lost 3 bases, leaving 6 bases of the junction unmatched. This CDR3 spans 14 amino acids. Germline V gene sequence: CDR1 SGHAT, CDR2 FQNNGV. CDR3 in amino acids: CASSFSGSARTQYS. Here the CDR3 DNA reads TGTGCCAGCAGCTTTAGCGGGAGTGCCCGTACGCAGTATTCT.

This clonotype was detected a few times. The chain recombines TRBV29-1 with TRBJ2-1, with D possibly TRBD1 on 6 matching bases. The CDR3 is 15 amino acids. Germline loops: CDR1 SQVTM, CDR2 ANQGSEA. V lost 6 bases to trimming and J lost 2 bases, with 17 bases between them. The CDR3 protein is CSVPLGRGAYNEQFF. The CDR3 DNA is TGCAGCGTGCCCTTGGGCAGGGGCGCCTACAATGAGCAGTTCTTC.

This clonotype was seen only a few times. The gene calls are TRBV11-1 and TRBJ2-3; a weak D match, TRBD2 (6 bases). Trimming left V 5 bases short and J 6 bases short, with 21 bases between. Germline values: CDR1 SGHAT, CDR2 FQDESV (reference sequence). The CDR3 consists of 16 residues. The CDR3: CASSPRKLGGGDTQYF. The CDR3 coding sequence is TGTGCCAGCAGCCCCCGAAAGCTAGGAGGAGGGGATACGCAGTATTTT. Based on the CDR3 plus reference TRBV11-1 and TRBJ2-3, the full variable domain is EAEVAQSPRYKITEKSQAVAFWCDPISGHATLYWYRQILGQGPELLVQFQDESVVDDSQLPKDRFSAERLKGVDSTLKIQPAELGDSAMYLCASSPRKLGGGDTQYFGPGTRLTVL.

In this sample, this clonotype turned up many times. The V call is TRBV3-1, the J call TRBJ2-1, with D perhaps TRBD2 (5 bases). CDR1 and CDR2 (germline): LGHDT, YNNKEL (reference sequence). V was shortened by 4 bases and J by 7 bases, with 11 bases between the two germline ends. This CDR3 is 13 amino acids long. The CDR3 loop reads CASSRGRTNEQFF. CDR3 bases: TGTGCCAGCAGCCGAGGCAGGACTAATGAGCAGTTCTTC.

This clonotype was seen at least ten times. V usage is TRBV18 and J usage is TRBJ2-3, with 8 bases identical to TRBD2. CDR1 KGHSH and CDR2 LQKENI come from the germline V gene. The V and J ends lost 2 bases and 5 bases, in that order; junction bases with no gene match: 6. The CDR3 sequence is 15 residues long. CDR3 coding DNA: TGTGCCAGCTCACCAGCGGGAGGTGTGAAAGATACGCAGTATTTT. Amino acids: CASSPAGGVKDTQYF.

The chain links TRBV5-1 to TRBJ2-6; possibly TRBD1 or TRBD2 for D (5 bases each). The germline V gene encodes CDR1 SGHRS and CDR2 YFSETQ. V lost 0 bases, J lost 2 bases, and 12 bases lay in between. CDR3 length: 17 residues. The CDR3 sequence is CASSLAGTAPGANVLTF. CDR3 sequence (DNA): TGCGCCAGCAGCTTGGCCGGGACGGCCCCTGGGGCCAACGTCCTGACTTTC. Full variable domain (remainder filled in from reference TRBV5-1 and TRBJ2-6): KAGVTQTPRYLIKTRGQQVTLSCSPISGHRSVSWYQQTPGQGLQFLFEYFSETQRNKGNFPGRFSGRQFSNSRSEMNVSTLELGDSALYLCASSLAGTAPGANVLTFGAGSRLTVL.

The table lists this clonotype with many counts. The chain uses TRBV2 and TRBJ2-1, with D hard to call. Trimming removed 3 bases at V and 10 bases at J, with 16 bases between. The CDR3 is 14 residues long. The germline gives CDR1 SNHLY, CDR2 FYNNEI. The CDR3: CASSEALPHVEQFF. CDR3 DNA sequence: TGTGCCAGCAGTGAGGCACTTCCCCACGTGGAGCAGTTCTTC.

This clonotype has ten or more counts. The V and J genes are TRBV7-9 and TRBJ2-5, with D tentatively TRBD2 (6 bases). Germline V gene sequence: CDR1 SEHNR, CDR2 FQNEAQ (reference sequence). The CDR3 consists of 13 residues. Trimming took off 8 bases at V and 4 bases at J, with 14 bases between the two ends. CDR3 residues: CASSPGVGETQYF. CDR3 sequence (DNA): TGTGCCAGCTCCCCGGGAGTAGGAGAGACCCAGTACTTC.